This T cell receptor beta chain was sequenced during a study of shared clonotypes between healthy human individuals. Losses at the gene ends were 6 bases for V and 6 bases for J; bases not matched to a gene: 13. There are 15 residues in the CDR3. Germline-derived CDR1 and CDR2 are MDHEN and SYDVKM. Libraries were prepared by immunoSEQ multiplex PCR; TCRdb keeps only in-frame clonotypes and omits some of them. Of some 1.4 million clones listed, 95% to 97% were seen once; the top ten hold more than 0.9%. The rearrangement links TRBV28 to TRBJ2-7; TRBD2 aligns across 8 bases. The TCR sequence derives from a man aged 25 to 40 in good health. Sequenced material: naive CD4+ T cells sorted from blood. Subset denoted: CD45RA+ positively selected. The CDR3 DNA follows: TGTGCCAGCAGACGAATTAGGCTAGCGGGTGGCGAGCAGTACTTC. Its protein is CASRRIRLAGGEQYF.